This TCR beta chain was recorded in a study of somatic mutations in cytotoxic T cells in rheumatoid arthritis. The data were produced by immunoSEQ multiplex PCR, yet TCRdb's version contains in-frame clones alone and is incomplete. The table records about 25,000 clones, 82% of them present only once. CDR3 size: 19 residues. CDR1 SGHRS and CDR2 YFSETQ come from the germline V gene. Trimming left V 4 bases short and J 1 base short, with 25 bases between. The gene calls are TRBV5-1 and TRBJ2-3; maybe TRBD2 (5 bases). This sequence originates from a man aged 45-60 years in good health. The specimen was CD8+ T cells sorted from blood. CDR3 sequence reads: CASSLGLSSSEAGTDTQYF. CDR3 sequence (DNA): TGCGCCAGCAGCCTGGGTCTTAGTAGTTCGGAAGCGGGCACAGATACGCAGTATTTT.